One T cell receptor (beta chain) is described in this entry. The antigen remains undetermined. PCR used 60 Vbeta primers and 13 Jbeta primers. The table came from immunoSEQ multiplex PCR; TCRdb's copy has only in-frame clones and leaves some out. Counted here are roughly 98,000 clones, around four fifths occurring once; the ten biggest clones make up about 2%. These data belong to a study of cytomegalovirus exposure and HLA in healthy donors. Study findings and constraints: DRB1 had the most TCR associations and HLA-C the fewest, a later analysis found, with rates varying by HLA locus.

V was shortened by 0 bases and J by 6 bases, with 15 bases between the two germline ends. The CDR3 is 15 amino acids. Germline CDR1 LGHNA, CDR2 YSLEER. The V gene is TRBV4-3, the J gene TRBJ2-7; D perhaps matches TRBD1 (6 bases). The TCR sequence derives from a man aged 35 to 55 in good health and CMV-seronegative. Sequenced input: PBMCs. The CDR3 DNA reads as TGCGCCAGCAGCCAAGATAGGGGGTTCTCGGCCGAGCAGTACTTC. This codes for CASSQDRGFSAEQYF.